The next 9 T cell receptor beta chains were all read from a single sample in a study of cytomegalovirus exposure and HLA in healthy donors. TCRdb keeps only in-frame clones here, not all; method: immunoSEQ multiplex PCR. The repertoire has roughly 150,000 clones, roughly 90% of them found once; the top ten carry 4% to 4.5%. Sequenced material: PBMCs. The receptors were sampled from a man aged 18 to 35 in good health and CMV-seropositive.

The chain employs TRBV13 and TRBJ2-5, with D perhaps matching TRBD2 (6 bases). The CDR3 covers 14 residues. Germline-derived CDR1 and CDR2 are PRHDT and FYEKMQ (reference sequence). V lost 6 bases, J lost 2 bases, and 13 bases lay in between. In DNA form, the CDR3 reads TGTGCCAGCAGAGAATCTAGCGTTCAAGAGACCCAGTACTTC. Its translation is CASRESSVQETQYF.

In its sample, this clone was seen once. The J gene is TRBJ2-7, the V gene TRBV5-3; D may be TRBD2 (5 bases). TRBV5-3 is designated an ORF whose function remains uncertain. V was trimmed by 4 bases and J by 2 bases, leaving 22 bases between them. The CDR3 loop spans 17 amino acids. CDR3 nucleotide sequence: TGTGCCAGAAGCCCCTTACTGGACGGCGGGCCCGCCTACGAGCAGTACTTC. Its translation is CARSPLLDGGPAYEQYF.

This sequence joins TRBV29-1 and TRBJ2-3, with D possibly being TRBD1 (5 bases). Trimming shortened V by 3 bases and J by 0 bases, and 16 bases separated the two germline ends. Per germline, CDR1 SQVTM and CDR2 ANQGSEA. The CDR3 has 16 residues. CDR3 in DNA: TGCAGCGTTGAGGGGCGGTTAAGGGTGAGCACAGATACGCAGTATTTT. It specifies CSVEGRLRVSTDTQYF.

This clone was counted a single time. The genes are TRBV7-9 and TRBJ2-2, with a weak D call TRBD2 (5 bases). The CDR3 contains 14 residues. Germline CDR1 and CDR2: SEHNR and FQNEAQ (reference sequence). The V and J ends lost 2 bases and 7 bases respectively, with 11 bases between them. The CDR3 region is CASSLFEGFGELFF. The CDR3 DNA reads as TGTGCCAGCAGCTTATTCGAGGGTTTCGGGGAGCTGTTTTTT.

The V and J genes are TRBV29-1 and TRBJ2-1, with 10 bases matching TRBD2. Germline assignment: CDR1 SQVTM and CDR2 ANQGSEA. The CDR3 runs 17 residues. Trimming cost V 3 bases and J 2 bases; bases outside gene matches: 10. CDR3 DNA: TGCAGCGTTGAGGAGACACTAGCGGGACTGACCTACAATGAGCAGTTCTTC. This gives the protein CSVEETLAGLTYNEQFF.

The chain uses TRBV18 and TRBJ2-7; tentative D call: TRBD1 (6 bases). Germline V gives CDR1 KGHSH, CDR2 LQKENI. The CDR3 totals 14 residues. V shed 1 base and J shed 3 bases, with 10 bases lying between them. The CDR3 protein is CASSPQGVFYEQYF. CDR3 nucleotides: TGTGCCAGCTCACCACAGGGGGTGTTCTACGAGCAGTACTTC.

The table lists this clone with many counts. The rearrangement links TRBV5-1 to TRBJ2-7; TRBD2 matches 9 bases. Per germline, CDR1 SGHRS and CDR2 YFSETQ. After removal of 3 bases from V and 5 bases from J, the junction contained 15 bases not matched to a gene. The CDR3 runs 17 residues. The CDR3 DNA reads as TGCGCCAGCAGCTCTCGACTAGCGGAGGATAGGAGAAACGAGCAGTACTTC. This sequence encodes CASSSRLAEDRRNEQYF.

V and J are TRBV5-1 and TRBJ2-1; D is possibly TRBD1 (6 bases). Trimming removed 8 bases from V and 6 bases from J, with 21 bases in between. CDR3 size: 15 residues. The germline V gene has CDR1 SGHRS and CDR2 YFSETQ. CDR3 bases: TGCGCCAGTCTTCCCTATACAGGGTCCCCCAATGAGCAGTTCTTC. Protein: CASLPYTGSPNEQFF.

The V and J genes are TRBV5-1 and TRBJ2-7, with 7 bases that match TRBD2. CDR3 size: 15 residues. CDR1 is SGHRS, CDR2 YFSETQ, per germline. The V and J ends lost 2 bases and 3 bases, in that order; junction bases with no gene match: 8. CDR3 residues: CASSLEAGVGYEQYF. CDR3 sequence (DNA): TGCGCCAGCAGCTTAGAGGCGGGAGTAGGCTACGAGCAGTACTTC.